This paragraph reports one T cell receptor beta chain. CDR3 length equals 11 residues. V was pared by 5 bases and J by 7 bases, with 11 bases between. Germline values: CDR1 SQVTM, CDR2 ANQGSEA. The investigators split CD4+ cells into a CD45RA+ naive subset and a CD45RA-negative memory subset. This entry is derived from a study of shared clonotypes between healthy human individuals. Study-level information: Donor ages ranged 18 to 49 years: a couple of women, three men. Each donor's CD8 memory used one plate, CD8 naive two, each CD4 subset three.

A deep-level run was used for the assay. The method was immunoSEQ multiplex PCR; TCRdb's version includes in-frame clones alone and lacks a portion of them. This sample has some 1.4 million clones; more than 95% occur once, and the top ten carry roughly 1.2%. The chain uses TRBV29-1 and TRBJ1-1; a weak D match, TRBD1 (6 bases). The specimen sequenced was naive CD4+ T cells sorted from blood. Subset described: CD45RA+ positively selected. The receptor's source is a man younger than 45 in good health. The CDR3, as DNA: TGCAGCGTTCCGGAGGGGGTTGAAGCTTTCTTT. Its translation is CSVPEGVEAFF.